This entry concerns a single TCR beta chain. No antigen is known for it. V lost 0 bases and J lost 1, with 18 bases in between. Germline assignment: CDR1 MGHRA and CDR2 YSYEKL. The CDR3 spans 18 residues. Primers for the PCR totalled 60 Vbeta and 13 Jbeta. Libraries were prepared by immunoSEQ multiplex PCR; TCRdb keeps only in-frame clonotypes and omits some of them. The sample gives 100,000 to 150,000 clones, over 60% of which show up once; just over 1% is in the top ten. This entry comes from a study of cytomegalovirus exposure and HLA in healthy donors. Study results and limitations: TCR beta chains associated with HLA were, in a later analysis, more clonally expanded than equally common others. Roughly even sequencing depth across donors was the assumption behind the presence/absence analyses.

Input material: PBMCs. This chain links TRBV4-1 with TRBJ1-1, with a tentative D call TRBD1 (5 bases). The receptor comes from a human donor in good health. DNA for the CDR3: TGCGCCAGCAGCCAAGATGGGGTTTTCGGCAGGGCGAACACTGAAGCTTTCTTT. Translating gives CASSQDGVFGRANTEAFF.